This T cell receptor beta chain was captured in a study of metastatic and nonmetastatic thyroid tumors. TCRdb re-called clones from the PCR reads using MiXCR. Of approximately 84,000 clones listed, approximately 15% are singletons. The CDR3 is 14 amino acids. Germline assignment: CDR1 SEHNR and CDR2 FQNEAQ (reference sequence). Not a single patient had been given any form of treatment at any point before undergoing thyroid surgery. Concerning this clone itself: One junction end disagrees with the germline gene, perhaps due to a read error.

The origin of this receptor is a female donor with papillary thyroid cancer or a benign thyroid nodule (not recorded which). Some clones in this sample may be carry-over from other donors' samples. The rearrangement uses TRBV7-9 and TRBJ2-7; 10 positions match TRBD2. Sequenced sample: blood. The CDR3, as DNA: TGTGCCAGCAGCCCAACTAGCGGGGACTACGAGAAGTACTTC. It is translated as CASSPTSGDYEKYF.